The rows below give T cell receptor beta chains drawn from one sample of a study of blood T cells in healthy people across ages. Each CDR3 protein is one row after TCRdb ran MiXCR on the 5' RACE reads. Among about 1.4 million distinct CDR3 sequences, 45% to 70% were seen once, and the ten largest hold 5.5% to 8%. What was sequenced was blood. The receptor set was obtained from a man between 18 and 29 years old in good health. Both conserved end residues are part of each CDR3. D genes are given only for firm matches. Expanded clones get a size class; other rows say once, few or many, or leave the size out.

>.|TRBV5-1|.|TRBJ2-3
CASSSTSHSTDTQYF
TGCGCCAGCAGCTCAACTAGCCACAGCACAGATACGCAGTATTTT
>.|TRBV11-2|.|TRBJ2-7
CASSFGPQPPEQYF
TGTGCCAGCAGCTTTGGCCCCCAGCCCCCCGAGCAGTACTTC
>.|TRBV10-3|.|TRBJ2-7
CAIRPSSSSYEQYF
TGTGCCATCAGACCCTCGTCGAGCTCCTACGAGCAGTACTTC
>TRBD1|TRBV20-1|.|TRBJ2-7
CSAQTGGGLSYEQYF
TGCAGTGCCCAGACAGGGGGAGGCCTCTCCTACGAGCAGTACTTC
>TRBD1|TRBV6-2/TRBV6-3|.|TRBJ2-7
CASRDPGGAPNEQYF
TGTGCCAGCAGGGACCCAGGGGGCGCCCCCAACGAGCAGTACTTC
>TRBD1|TRBV20-1|.|TRBJ1-4
CSAVPGQGYEKLFF
TGCAGTGCCGTACCGGGACAGGGTTATGAAAAACTGTTTTTT
>.|TRBV7-2|.|TRBJ2-4
CASTKGLVSYNEQYF
TGTGCCAGCACCAAGGGCCTAGTCTCCTACAATGAGCAGTACTTC
>TRBD1|TRBV20-1|.|TRBJ2-7
CSARAFGPGQGYEQYF
TGCAGTGCTAGGGCTTTTGGGCCGGGACAGGGCTACGAGCAGTACTTC
>.|TRBV28|.|TRBJ1-2
CASSFVGRGPRGYTF
TGTGCCAGCAGTTTTGTGGGGAGGGGACCGCGTGGCTACACCTTC
>.|TRBV12-3/TRBV12-4|.|TRBJ2-5
CASSPGAPVGETQYF
TGTGCCAGCAGTCCCGGGGCTCCAGTAGGAGAGACCCAGTACTTC
>.|TRBV4-3|few|TRBJ2-1
CASSQSYSGNEQFF
TGCGCCAGCAGCCAGAGCTACTCGGGTAATGAGCAGTTCTTC
>.|TRBV4-3|.|TRBJ2-7
CASSQNSGSSYEQYF
TGCGCCAGCAGCCAAAACTCCGGGAGCTCCTACGAGCAGTACTTC
>.|TRBV29-1|.|TRBJ1-2
CSVDQGGMDYGYTF
TGCAGCGTTGATCAAGGAGGCATGGACTATGGCTACACCTTC
>.|TRBV29-1|.|TRBJ2-1
CSGTNPSSYNEQFF
TGCAGCGGGACCAACCCAAGCTCCTACAATGAGCAGTTCTTC
>.|TRBV4-1|.|TRBJ2-2
CASSQLQGTKNTGELFF
TGCGCCAGCAGCCAACTACAAGGGACAAAGAACACCGGGGAGCTGTTTTTT
>.|TRBV5-1|.|TRBJ2-1
CASSLPSIVNEQFF
TGCGCCAGCAGCTTGCCTTCGATAGTCAATGAGCAGTTCTTC